A selection of T cell receptor beta chains follows, all from one sample in a study of blood T cells in healthy people across ages. Using its own MiXCR run on the 5' RACE reads, TCRdb lists one record per CDR3 protein. The sample holds under 1 million distinct CDR3 sequences; more than 40% are singletons and the top ten take around 21%. Sequenced sample: blood. These receptors were taken from a man in his 60s in good health. The CDR3 runs from the conserved cysteine through the conserved F or W. A D gene is named only where the DNA matches it firmly. Size is omitted from some rows. Given values are once, few, many or a class for expanded clones.

v_call	j_call	d_call	clone_size	cdr3_nt	cdr3_aa
TRBV6-5	TRBJ2-7	TRBD1	NA	TGTGCCAGCAGTTACTCCGTGGACAGGGACTACGAGCAGTACTTC	CASSYSVDRDYEQYF
TRBV6-1	TRBJ2-5	TRBD2	NA	TGTGCCAGCAGTGAATGGCGGGGGGGCGGTGAGCAGTACTTC	CASSEWRGGGEQYF
TRBV3-1	TRBJ2-1	TRBD2	few	TGTGCCAGCAGCCGGTCGACTAGCGGGGGGGCCACTGAGCAGTTCTTC	CASSRSTSGGATEQFF
TRBV4-1	TRBJ1-2	NA	NA	TGCGCCAGCAGCCATGATCCGGGATCTAGAGAATATGGCTACACCTTC	CASSHDPGSREYGYTF
TRBV7-8	TRBJ2-7	TRBD1	NA	TGTGCCAGCAGGCCCAGGGGGCGCCCCTACGAGCAGTACTTC	CASRPRGRPYEQYF
TRBV11-3	TRBJ2-1	TRBD1	few	TGTGCCAGCAGCTCCCACCGGGACAGGGGGCTGTGGTTCTTC	CASSSHRDRGLWFF
TRBV10-3	TRBJ1-2	NA	NA	TGTGCCATCAGTGAGCCCCGACAGCCCTATGGCTACACCTTC	CAISEPRQPYGYTF
TRBV18	TRBJ1-4	NA	NA	TGTGCCAGCTCACCAAGGGCGGATAATGAAAAACTGTTTTTT	CASSPRADNEKLFF
TRBV7-2	TRBJ1-4	NA	NA	TGTGCCAGCAGCCCCAATTTACGGATGTATGAAAAACTGTTTTTT	CASSPNLRMYEKLFF
TRBV24-1	TRBJ2-7	NA	NA	TGTGCCACCAGGGGAGTATACAATGAGCAGTACTTC	CATRGVYNEQYF
TRBV6-1	TRBJ2-7	NA	NA	TGTGCCAGCAGTGATGGGCCTCAATACGAGCAGTACTTC	CASSDGPQYEQYF
TRBV7-8	TRBJ1-2	TRBD1	NA	TGTGCCAGCAGACAGGGGGCTGAGGGCTACACCTTC	CASRQGAEGYTF
TRBV20-1	TRBJ1-2	TRBD1	NA	TGCAGTGTTCCGGACAGGGCCTATGGCTACACCTTC	CSVPDRAYGYTF
TRBV6-5	TRBJ1-6	NA	NA	TGTGCCAGCAGTTACCTTCTCGGGTTTAATAATTCACCCCTCCACTTT	CASSYLLGFNNSPLHF
TRBV10-3	TRBJ2-1	NA	NA	TGTGCCATCGCTGACAGGACCTACAATGAGCAGTTCTTC	CAIADRTYNEQFF
TRBV4-3	TRBJ2-1	TRBD2	few	TGCGCCAGCAGCAGAAAAAGTACTAGCGGGGGGGTCGATAAGGGGAATGAGCAGTTCTTC	CASSRKSTSGGVDKGNEQFF
TRBV7-9	TRBJ2-4	NA	NA	TGTGCCAGCAGCGAGCAAGGTCCCTGGCAGTACTTC	CASSEQGPWQYF
TRBV4-3	TRBJ2-3	NA	NA	TGCGCCAGCAGCCAAGAGGGAGATGTAGCTCCGTATTTT	CASSQEGDVAPYF
TRBV30	TRBJ2-5	TRBD1	NA	TGTGCCTGGAGCTCCGGGACAGGGATCGAGACCCAGTACTTC	CAWSSGTGIETQYF
TRBV6-1	TRBJ1-1	NA	NA	TGTGCCAGCATATCACTTTTGAACACTGAAGCTTTCTTT	CASISLLNTEAFF
TRBV27	TRBJ2-1	NA	few	TGTGCCAGCAGACGACCGGGACAAAACTACAATGAGCAGTTCTTC	CASRRPGQNYNEQFF
TRBV12-3/TRBV12-4	TRBJ1-1	NA	NA	TGTGCCAGCAGTTTCCAGACTGAAGCTTTCTTT	CASSFQTEAFF
TRBV12-3/TRBV12-4	TRBJ1-1	TRBD1	NA	TGTGCCAGCAGACTACAGGGGTACACTGAAGCTTTCTTT	CASRLQGYTEAFF
TRBV6-1	TRBJ2-7	TRBD1	NA	TGTGCCAGCAGTGAAGCCGACAGGGGGTCCTACGAGCAGTACTTC	CASSEADRGSYEQYF
TRBV12-3/TRBV12-4	TRBJ1-4	TRBD1	NA	TGTGCCAGCAGTTCAGATCCTCCGGACAGGGGTGAAAAACTGTTTTTT	CASSSDPPDRGEKLFF
TRBV20-1	TRBJ2-7	TRBD1	NA	TGCAGTGCTAGAGGTATCGGGACAGGTGGGCAAAGGGGCTCCTACGAGCAGTACTTC	CSARGIGTGGQRGSYEQYF
TRBV20-1	TRBJ2-7	NA	few	TGCAGTGCCCCTCAGGGGGAGGTCGAGCAGTACTTC	CSAPQGEVEQYF
TRBV6-1	TRBJ2-1	NA	few	TGTGCCAGCAGTGAAAGACGGGATGAGCAGTTCTTC	CASSERRDEQFF
TRBV4-1	TRBJ2-3	NA	few	TGCGCCAGCAGCCAAGAATCCGGGAAAATCGCGCAGTATTTT	CASSQESGKIAQYF
TRBV29-1	TRBJ1-2	TRBD1	many	TGCAGCGTTGAGGGACAGGGAGGAGGCTACACCTTC	CSVEGQGGGYTF
TRBV29-1	TRBJ2-3	NA	few	TGCAGCGTTATAGAGTTAGCAGATACGCAGTATTTT	CSVIELADTQYF
TRBV7-3	TRBJ1-6	NA	NA	TGTGCCAGCAGCCCCAACCGGGCCCCCGGGGGGTCACCCCTCCACTTT	CASSPNRAPGGSPLHF
TRBV7-2	TRBJ2-6	TRBD1	many	TGTGCCAGCAGCCTCTTACGGACAGGGGCCCTATCTGGGGCCAACGTCCTGACTTTC	CASSLLRTGALSGANVLTF
TRBV20-1	TRBJ1-4	TRBD1	NA	TGCAGTGCTAGAGACTCCGGGACAGGGGGAAAACTGTTTTTT	CSARDSGTGGKLFF
TRBV7-2	TRBJ2-7	NA	once	TGTGCCAGCAGCCAGGCGGGGTCGTCTAGGAACGAGCAGTACTTC	CASSQAGSSRNEQYF
TRBV9	TRBJ1-2	NA	NA	TGTGCCAGCAGCGTAGGGGACATCGCCCGGGGCTACACCTTC	CASSVGDIARGYTF
TRBV10-3	TRBJ2-7	NA	NA	TGTGCCGTGATGAAACCGGGACATCCCTACAATGAGCAGTACTTC	CAVMKPGHPYNEQYF
TRBV5-5	TRBJ1-5	NA	few	TGTGCCAGCAGCGTCGGGACGGCAAGTTCCCAGCATTTT	CASSVGTASSQHF
TRBV20-1	TRBJ2-7	TRBD2	NA	TGCAGTGCACCCTCAGCAGCGGGGCCGGTTGACGAGCAGTACTTC	CSAPSAAGPVDEQYF
TRBV14	TRBJ2-1	TRBD2	NA	TGTGCCAGCAGCCAAGATCTAGTAGCGGGGGGTACATACAATGAGCAGTTCTTC	CASSQDLVAGGTYNEQFF